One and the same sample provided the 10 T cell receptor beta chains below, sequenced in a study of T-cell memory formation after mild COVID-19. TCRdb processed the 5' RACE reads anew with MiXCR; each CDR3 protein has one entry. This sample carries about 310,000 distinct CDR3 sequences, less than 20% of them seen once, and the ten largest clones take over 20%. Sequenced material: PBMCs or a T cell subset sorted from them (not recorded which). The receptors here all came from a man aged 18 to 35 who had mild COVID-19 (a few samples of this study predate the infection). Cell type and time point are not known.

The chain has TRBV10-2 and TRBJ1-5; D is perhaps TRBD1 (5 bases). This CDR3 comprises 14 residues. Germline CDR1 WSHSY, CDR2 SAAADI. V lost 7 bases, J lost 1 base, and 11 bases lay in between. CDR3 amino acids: CASTLTASNQPQHF. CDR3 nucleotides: TGCGCCAGCACCTTGACAGCGAGCAATCAGCCCCAGCATTTT.

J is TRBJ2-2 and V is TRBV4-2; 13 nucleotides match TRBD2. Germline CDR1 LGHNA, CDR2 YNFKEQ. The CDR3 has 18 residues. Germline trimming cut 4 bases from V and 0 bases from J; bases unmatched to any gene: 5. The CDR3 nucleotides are TGTGCCAGCAGCCCCCGACTAGCGGGGGGAACGAACACCGGGGAGCTGTTTTTT. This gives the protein CASSPRLAGGTNTGELFF.

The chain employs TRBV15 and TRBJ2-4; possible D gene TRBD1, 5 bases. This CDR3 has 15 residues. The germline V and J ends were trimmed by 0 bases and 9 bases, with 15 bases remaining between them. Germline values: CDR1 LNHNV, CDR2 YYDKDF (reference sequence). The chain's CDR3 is CATSRDASDISIQYF. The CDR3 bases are TGTGCCACCAGCAGAGATGCCTCGGACATTAGCATTCAGTACTTC.

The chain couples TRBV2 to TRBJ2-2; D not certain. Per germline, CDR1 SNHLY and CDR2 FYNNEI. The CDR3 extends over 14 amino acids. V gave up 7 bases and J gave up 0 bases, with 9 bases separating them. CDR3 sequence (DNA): TGTGCCAGCACTCCCAGGTCGAACACCGGGGAGCTGTTTTTT. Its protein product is CASTPRSNTGELFF.

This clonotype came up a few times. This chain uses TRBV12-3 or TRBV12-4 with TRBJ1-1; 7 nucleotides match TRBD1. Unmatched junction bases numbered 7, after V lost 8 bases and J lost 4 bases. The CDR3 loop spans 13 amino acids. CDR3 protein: CASRQGGVTEAFF. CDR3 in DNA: TGTGCCAGCCGACAGGGAGGGGTCACTGAAGCTTTCTTT.

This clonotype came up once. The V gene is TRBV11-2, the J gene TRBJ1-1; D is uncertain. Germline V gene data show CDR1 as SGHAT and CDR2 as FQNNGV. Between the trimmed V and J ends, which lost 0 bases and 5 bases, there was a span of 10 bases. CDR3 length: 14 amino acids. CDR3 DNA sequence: TGTGCCAGCAGCTTAGACCTATCGGGAACTGAAGCTTTCTTT. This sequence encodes CASSLDLSGTEAFF.

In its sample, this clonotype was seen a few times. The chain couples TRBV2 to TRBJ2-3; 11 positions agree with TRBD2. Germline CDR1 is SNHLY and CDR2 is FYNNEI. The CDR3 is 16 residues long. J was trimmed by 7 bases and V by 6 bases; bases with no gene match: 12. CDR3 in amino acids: CASRPPPLAGEHTQYF. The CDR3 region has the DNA TGTGCCAGCAGACCCCCTCCACTAGCGGGGGAACATACGCAGTATTTT. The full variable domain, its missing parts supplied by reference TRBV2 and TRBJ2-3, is EPEVTQTPSHQVTQMGQEVILRCVPISNHLYFYWYRQILGQKVEFLVSFYNNEISEKSEIFDDQFSVERPDGSNFTLKIRSTKLEDSAMYFCASRPPPLAGEHTQYFGPGTRLTVL.

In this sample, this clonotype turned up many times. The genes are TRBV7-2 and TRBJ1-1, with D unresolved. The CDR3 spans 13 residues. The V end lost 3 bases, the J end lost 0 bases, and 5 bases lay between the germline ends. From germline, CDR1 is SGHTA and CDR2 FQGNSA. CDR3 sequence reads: CASSFSVNTEAFF. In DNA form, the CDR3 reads TGTGCCAGCAGCTTCTCGGTGAACACTGAAGCTTTCTTT.

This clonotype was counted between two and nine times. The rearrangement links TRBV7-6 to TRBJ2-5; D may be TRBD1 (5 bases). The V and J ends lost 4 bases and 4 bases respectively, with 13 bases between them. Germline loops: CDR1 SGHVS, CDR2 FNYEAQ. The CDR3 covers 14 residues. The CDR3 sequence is CASSSIDQGETQYF. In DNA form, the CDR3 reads TGTGCCAGCAGCTCCATCGACCAGGGAGAGACCCAGTACTTC.

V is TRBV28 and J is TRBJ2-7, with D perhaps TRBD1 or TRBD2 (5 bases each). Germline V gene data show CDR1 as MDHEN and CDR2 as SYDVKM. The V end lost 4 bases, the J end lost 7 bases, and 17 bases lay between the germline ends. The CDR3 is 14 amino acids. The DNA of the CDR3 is TGTGCCAGCAGTTCAAGTCGGGGCAACGATGAGCAGTACTTC. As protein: CASSSSRGNDEQYF.